This T cell receptor beta chain was retrieved from a study of shared clonotypes between healthy human individuals. Sequenced by immunoSEQ multiplex PCR; TCRdb stores in-frame clones only, minus some. Counted here are around 1,100,000 clones, roughly 80% occurring once; the ten biggest clones make up approximately 0.95%. Germline CDR1 is SGHRS and CDR2 is YFSETQ. The length of the CDR3 is 14 residues. Trimming pared 3 bases from V and 4 bases from J, leaving 13 bases between. V and J are TRBV5-1 and TRBJ1-1, with D possibly matching TRBD1 (6 bases). The specimen sequenced was memory CD4+ T cells from PBMCs. As to subset: CD45RA-negative fraction. This clonotype was obtained from a man aged 18 to 35 in good health. Some clones in this sample may be carry-over from other donors' samples. The CDR3 DNA sequence: TGCGCCAGCAGCTACAGGGATTCGATCACTGAAGCTTTCTTT. This gives the protein CASSYRDSITEAFF.